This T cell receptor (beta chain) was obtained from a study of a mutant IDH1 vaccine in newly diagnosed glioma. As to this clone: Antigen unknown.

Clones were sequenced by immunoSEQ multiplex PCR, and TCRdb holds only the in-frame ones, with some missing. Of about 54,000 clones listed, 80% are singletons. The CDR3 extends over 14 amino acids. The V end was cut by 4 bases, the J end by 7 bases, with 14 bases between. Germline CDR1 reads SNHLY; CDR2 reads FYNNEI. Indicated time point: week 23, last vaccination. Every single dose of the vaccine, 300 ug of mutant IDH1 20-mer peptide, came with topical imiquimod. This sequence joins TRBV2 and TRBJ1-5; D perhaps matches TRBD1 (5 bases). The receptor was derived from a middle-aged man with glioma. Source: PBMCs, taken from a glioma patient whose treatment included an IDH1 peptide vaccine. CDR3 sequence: CASSGGGIRQPQHF. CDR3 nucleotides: TGTGCCAGCAGTGGCGGGGGGATTAGGCAGCCCCAGCATTTT.